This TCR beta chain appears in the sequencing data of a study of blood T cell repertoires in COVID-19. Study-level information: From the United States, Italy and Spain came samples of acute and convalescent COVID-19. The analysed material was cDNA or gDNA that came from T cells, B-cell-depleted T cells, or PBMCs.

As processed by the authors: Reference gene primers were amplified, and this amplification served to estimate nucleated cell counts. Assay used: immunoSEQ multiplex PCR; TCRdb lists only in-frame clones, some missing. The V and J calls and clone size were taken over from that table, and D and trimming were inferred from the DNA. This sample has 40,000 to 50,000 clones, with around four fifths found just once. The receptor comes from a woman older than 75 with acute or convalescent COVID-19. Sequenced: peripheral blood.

The CDR3 protein is CATSYRGGTDTQYF. The CDR3 nucleotides are TGTGCCACCAGTTACAGGGGGGGCACAGATACGCAGTATTTT. The chain combines TRBV24-1 with TRBJ2-3; 8 bases fit TRBD1. The length of the CDR3 is 14 residues. The junction had 2 bases not matched to a gene; V was cut back by 6 bases and J by 1 base. CDR1 and CDR2 from the germline V gene are KGHDR and SFDVKD.